This T cell receptor beta chain was identified in a study of T-cell reconstitution after alpha-beta-depleted transplantation in children. General observations from the study: Some patients' high day-60 TCRbeta diversity was attributed to recipient cells surviving conditioning. From newly produced T cells came most of the T-cell counts and diversity one year after transplant.

This clonotype was seen many times. The antigen remains undetermined. The library targeted TCRbeta and was prepared with unique molecular identifiers. In TCRdb, the PCR reads were re-called with MiXCR into one record per CDR3 protein. The sample includes 130,000 to 150,000 distinct CDR3 sequences, about 9% of them seen just once. CDR1 and CDR2 from the germline V gene are LNHNV and YYDKDF (reference sequence). After removal of 2 bases from V and 4 bases from J, the junction contained 6 bases not matched to a gene. The CDR3 is made up of 17 amino acids. This sequence joins TRBV15 and TRBJ2-1; the match to TRBD2 covers 12 bases. The source is a female patient younger than 10 who had a stem cell transplant for congenital amegakaryocytic thrombocytopenia, so the T cells may come from the graft donor. Sequencing was performed on PBMCs, mostly from graft donor cells, taken 180 days after TCRalphabeta/CD19-depleted stem cell transplant. CDR3 sequence reads: CATSRQGLAGRYNEQFF. CDR3 coding DNA: TGTGCCACCAGCAGACAAGGACTAGCGGGAAGGTACAATGAGCAGTTCTTC.